The entry below describes one TCR beta chain. The data belong to a study of blood T cell repertoires in COVID-19. Study overall: Spain, Italy and the United States supplied samples that represented acute and convalescent COVID-19. PBMCs, B-cell-depleted T cells, or T cells were the source of the cDNA or gDNA that made up the material.

The germline gives CDR1 SNHLY, CDR2 FYNNEI. The CDR3 contains 14 residues. The V and J ends lost 7 bases and 6 bases respectively, with 13 bases between them. Repertoires were generated with immunoSEQ multiplex PCR, while TCRdb's copy carries only in-frame clones and drops some. The sample includes around 70,000 clones, roughly nine tenths of them seen just once. The source material was peripheral blood. The V and J genes are TRBV2 and TRBJ1-6, with D unclear. The clonotype originates from an elderly man with acute or convalescent COVID-19. The CDR3 reads CASISSLSNSPLHF. The CDR3 DNA reads TGTGCCAGCATTTCCTCCCTGAGTAATTCACCCCTCCACTTT.